Below, one T cell receptor beta chain is given with its context. The data are from a study of blood T cell repertoires in COVID-19. Across the study: Some COVID-19 samples were acute and others convalescent; all came from the United States, Italy and Spain. In each case, the material was cDNA or gDNA derived from T cells, B-cell-depleted T cells, or PBMCs.

Original processing notes: It was from reference gene primer amplification that nucleated cell counts were estimated. Repertoires were generated with immunoSEQ multiplex PCR, while TCRdb's copy carries only in-frame clones and drops some. V and J calls and clone size are those listed in that table; D and trimming were worked out from the DNA. Seen here are 130,000 or so clones, 85% to 90% observed once, and the top ten hold about 3.9%. The CDR3 length is 14 residues. J lost 7 bases, V lost 3 bases, and 4 bases had no gene match. The germline V gene has CDR1 SGHTA and CDR2 FQGTGA. Sample: peripheral blood. This rearrangement joins TRBV7-3 to TRBJ2-1; TRBD2 agrees at 9 bases. The receptor was isolated from a man between 60 and 70 years old with acute or convalescent COVID-19. The CDR3 sequence is CASSLGLASNEQFF. The CDR3 DNA reads TGTGCCAGCAGCTTGGGACTAGCTTCTAATGAGCAGTTCTTC.